Following are 18 T cell receptor beta chains from one sample sequenced in a study of T cells in women clearing cervical HPV infection. Assay used: immunoSEQ multiplex PCR; TCRdb lists only in-frame clones, some missing. Its listing shows tens of thousands of clones. Sequencing was performed on blood buffy coat. The receptors originated from a woman between 18 and 75 years old with a cervical HPV16 infection that either progressed to CIN3+ or cleared (not recorded which).

Concerning this clone: The read terminates 3 residues before the CDR3 end, so the remaining end is supplied by the germline J gene. This chain uses TRBV19 with TRBJ1-5; a weak D match, TRBD1 (5 bases). The CDR3 loop spans 12 amino acids. Germline CDR1 reads LNHDA; CDR2 reads SQIVND (reference sequence). Between the trimmed V and J ends, which lost 3 bases and 7 bases, there was a span of 7 bases. The DNA read from the CDR3 is TGTGCCAGTAGTATCGGGGGGCAGCCC. It codes for CASSIGGQP. The complete CDR3 reads CASSIGGQPQHF.

A remark on this clone: The read finishes 3 residues shy of the CDR3 end, and the germline J gene is used to complete it. The chain carries TRBV20-1 and TRBJ2-2, with TRBD2 matching over 7 bases. With V trimmed by 3 bases and J by 6 bases, 7 bases remained unmatched. The CDR3 totals 14 residues. Germline V gene data show CDR1 as DFQATT and CDR2 as SNEGSKA (reference sequence). CDR3 region: CSARSATSPGELFF. The covered CDR3 bases are TGCAGTGCTAGGTCGGCGACTAGCCCCGGGGAG.

The DNA read from the CDR3 is TGTGCCAGCAGCCAAGGGTACGATCAGCCC. This gives the protein CASSQGYDQP. The whole CDR3 protein reads CASSQGYDQPQHF. The chain combines TRBV5-6 with TRBJ1-5; no definite D call. With the read ending 3 residues before the CDR3 end, the germline J gene is used to fill in that end. The CDR3 spans 13 residues. Trimming removed 4 bases from V and 5 bases from J, with 10 bases in between. Germline CDR1 is SGHDT and CDR2 is YYEEEE.

Concerning this clone itself: With the read ending 3 residues before the CDR3 end, the germline J gene is used to fill in that end. V and J are TRBV6-4 and TRBJ2-1, with 10 bases fitting TRBD2. Trimming at V came to 2 bases and at J to 2 bases, leaving 9 bases not matched to a gene. Germline assignment: CDR1 MRHNA and CDR2 SNTAGT. The CDR3 covers 18 residues. The CDR3 is CASSDPGPSGRPYNEQFF. Partial CDR3 DNA: TGTGCCAGCAGTGACCCGGGGCCTAGCGGGAGACCCTACAATGAG.

For this clone: The read terminates 3 residues before the CDR3 end, so the remaining end is supplied by the germline J gene. The chain carries TRBV7-2 and TRBJ1-2; D ambiguous. The CDR3 consists of 14 residues. Germline loops: CDR1 SGHTA, CDR2 FQGNSA. CDR3 DNA (partial): TGTGCCAGCAGCTTTAATAGCGGTACCTACGAC. It specifies CASSFNSGTYD. The CDR3 as a whole reads CASSFNSGTYDYTF.

For this clone: The sequence runs out 3 residues before the end of the CDR3; the remainder is reconstructed from the germline J gene. This sequence joins TRBV7-3 and TRBJ2-2; 8 bases are shared with TRBD1. The CDR3 sequence is 18 residues long. Germline CDR1 is SGHTA and CDR2 is FQGTGA. CDR3 DNA, as far as it was read: TGTGCCAGCAGCTTAACGCCAGGGGGCGCCTCAGGGGCCAACGTG. Amino acid sequence: CASSLTPGGASGANV. The full CDR3 protein reads CASSLTPGGASGANVLFF.

With respect to this clone: The read comes to an end 3 residues before the CDR3 does, leaving the germline J gene to fill in the end. The V and J genes are TRBV5-4 and TRBJ2-1, with TRBD2 matching 8 bases. CDR1 is SGHNT, CDR2 YYREEE, per germline (reference sequence). The CDR3 is 16 residues long. J gave up 6 bases and V 5 bases, and 13 bases lay outside the gene matches. CDR3 region: CASSHVSGVTSNEQFF. Incomplete CDR3 DNA: TGTGCCAGCAGTCACGTTAGCGGGGTCACGTCCAATGAG.

About this clone: The junction does not match germline at one end; this may be a read error. The read is 3 residues too short to cover the CDR3 end, so that end is filled in from the germline J gene. Other DNA sequences in the same sample also yield this CDR3. The V gene is TRBV2, the J gene TRBJ1-1, with D possibly TRBD1 on 5 matching bases. This CDR3 comprises 15 residues. The V gene's germline CDR1 is SNHLY and CDR2 FYNNEI. The DNA read from the CDR3 is TGTGCCAGCATCTCCCAAGCGGGGGGGAACACTGAG. It codes for CASISQAGGNTE. In full, the CDR3 is CASISQAGGNTEAFF.

About this clone itself: The CDR3 end is not reached by the read, which stops 3 residues before it; the germline J gene fills it in. V is TRBV5-6 and J is TRBJ1-2; TRBD1 agrees at 7 bases. The germline V gene encodes CDR1 SGHDT and CDR2 YYEEEE. CDR3 length: 13 residues. The CDR3 region is CASSSRQGDGYTF. The sequenced CDR3 bases are TGTGCCAGCAGCTCGAGGCAGGGGGACGGC.

The covered CDR3 bases are TGTGCCAGCAGCCGGGGGTCGCGCAATCAGCCC. Translated, it gives CASSRGSRNQP. The full CDR3 protein reads CASSRGSRNQPQHF. This sequence joins TRBV11-2 and TRBJ1-5, with D possibly matching TRBD1 (5 bases). The read comes to an end 3 residues before the CDR3 does, leaving the germline J gene to fill in the end. Germline V gene data show CDR1 as SGHAT and CDR2 as FQNNGV. The CDR3 runs to 14 residues. V lost 5 bases, J lost 2 bases, and 10 bases lay in between.

Note on this clone: The CDR3 extends 3 residues past the end of the read, so its final part is completed from the germline J gene. The chain recombines TRBV20-1 with TRBJ2-5; 8 bases are shared with TRBD2. Germline trimming cut 5 bases from V and 0 bases from J; bases unmatched to any gene: 2. The CDR3 consists of 13 residues. Germline assignment: CDR1 DFQATT and CDR2 SNEGSKA (reference sequence). The covered CDR3 bases are TGCAGTGCTCCCGGGGGGGACCAAGAGACC. It codes for CSAPGGDQET. The whole CDR3 protein reads CSAPGGDQETQYF.

A word on this clone: The read ends 3 residues before the CDR3 terminus; that terminus is restored from the germline J gene. The V and J genes are TRBV2 and TRBJ1-6; 7 nucleotides agree with TRBD1. Germline lookup yields CDR1 SNHLY and CDR2 FYNNEI. Losses at the gene ends were 6 bases for V and 5 bases for J; bases not matched to a gene: 7. The CDR3 loop spans 15 amino acids. The CDR3 sequence is CASRLGQADNSPLHF. The CDR3 bases that were read are TGTGCCAGCAGGCTCGGACAGGCGGATAATTCACCC.

Note on this clone: The junction and the germline gene differ at one end; a read error may be behind it. The read stops 3 residues short of the end of the CDR3; the missing end is completed from the germline J gene. The chain links TRBV30 to TRBJ2-5; 7 positions match TRBD2. Germline V gene data show CDR1 as GTSNPN and CDR2 as SVGIG (reference sequence). This CDR3 comprises 11 residues. This CDR3 is CAGRAAETQYF. The sequenced part of the CDR3 DNA is TGTGCCGGGAGGGCTGCCGAGACC. The full variable domain, rest sourced from reference TRBV30 and TRBJ2-5, is SQTIHQWPATLVQPVGSPLSLECTVEGTSNPNLYWYRQAAGRGLQLLFYSVGIGQISSEVPQNLSASRPQDRQFILSSKKLLLSDSGFYLCAGRAAETQYFGPGTRLLVL.

Comments on this clone: The CDR3 end lies 3 residues beyond the end of the read and is filled in from the germline J gene. The chain combines TRBV18 with TRBJ1-2, with TRBD1 matching over 9 bases. V was clipped by 5 bases and J by 6 bases; unmatched bases: 4. The CDR3 loop spans 13 amino acids. Germline CDR1 is KGHSH and CDR2 is LQKENI. The CDR3 loop reads CASSKGQGDGYTF. CDR3 bases read: TGTGCCAGCTCAAAGGGACAGGGAGATGGC.

Details on this clone: The read gets to within 3 residues of the CDR3 end, and the germline J gene fills in the rest. The chain carries TRBV27 and TRBJ2-5; 7 bases fit TRBD2. The CDR3 is 14 amino acids. The germline V gene has CDR1 MNHEY and CDR2 SMNVEV (reference sequence). With V trimmed by 9 bases and J by 0 bases, 7 bases remained unmatched. The DNA read from the CDR3 is TGTGCCAGGGGGGACTACCCGTACCAAGAGACC. Its protein is CARGDYPYQET. The CDR3 in its entirety is CARGDYPYQETQYF.

For this clone: One junction end disagrees with the germline gene, perhaps due to a read error. Read data end 3 residues before the CDR3 end; the end is taken from the germline J gene. The V call is TRBV7-9, the J call TRBJ1-1; D may be TRBD1 (6 bases). Germline V gene sequence: CDR1 SEHNR, CDR2 FQNEAQ (reference sequence). This CDR3 is built from 12 residues. The CDR3 bases that were read are TGTGCCAGCGGCTTAGACAGGAAGGAC. Translating gives CASGLDRKD. The entire CDR3 sequence reads CASGLDRKDAFF.

About this clone itself: The CDR3 goes on 3 residues after the read ends, and that part is filled in from the germline J gene. The chain has TRBV11-2 and TRBJ2-7, with D unresolved. V was pared by 0 bases and J by 4 bases, with 13 bases between. Per the germline V gene, CDR1 is SGHAT and CDR2 is FQNNGV. The CDR3 extends over 15 amino acids. This chain's CDR3 is CASSLDFVGPYEQYF. Incomplete CDR3 DNA: TGTGCCAGCAGCTTAGATTTCGTGGGCCCATACGAG.

CDR3 sequence reads: CASSLGQVAGDYTF. CDR3 bases read: TGTGCCAGCTCACTGGGACAGGTCGCCGGGGAC. The chain recombines TRBV18 with TRBJ1-2, with 8 positions matching TRBD1. The read stops 3 residues short of the end of the CDR3; the missing end is completed from the germline J gene. The CDR3 extends over 14 amino acids. CDR1 is KGHSH, CDR2 LQKENI, per germline.